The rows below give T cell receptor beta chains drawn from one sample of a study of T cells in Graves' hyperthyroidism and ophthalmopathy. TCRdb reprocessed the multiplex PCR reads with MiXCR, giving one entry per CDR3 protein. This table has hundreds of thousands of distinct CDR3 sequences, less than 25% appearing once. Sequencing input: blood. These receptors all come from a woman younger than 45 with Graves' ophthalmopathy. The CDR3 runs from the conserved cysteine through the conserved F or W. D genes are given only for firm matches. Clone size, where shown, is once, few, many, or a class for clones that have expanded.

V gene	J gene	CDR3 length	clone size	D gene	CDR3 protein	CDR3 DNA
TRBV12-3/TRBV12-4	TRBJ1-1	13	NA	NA	CSSSLVGITEAFF	TGTTCCAGCAGTTTAGTGGGGATCACTGAAGCTTTCTTT
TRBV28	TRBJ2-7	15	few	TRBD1	CASRPRDRGAYEQYF	TGTGCCAGCAGGCCCCGGGACAGGGGCGCCTACGAGCAGTACTTC
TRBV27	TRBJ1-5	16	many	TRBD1	CASSLLGTGADQPQHF	TGTGCCAGCAGTTTATTGGGCACAGGGGCGGATCAGCCCCAGCATTTT
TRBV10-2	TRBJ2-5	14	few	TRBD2	CASRESGRRETQYF	TGCGCCAGCAGAGAAAGCGGGAGGCGTGAGACCCAGTACTTC
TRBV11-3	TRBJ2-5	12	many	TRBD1	CASSLGRDRLYF	TGTGCCAGCAGCTTAGGCCGGGACAGGCTATACTTC
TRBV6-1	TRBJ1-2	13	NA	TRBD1	CASSRRDSYGYTF	TGTGCCAGCAGTCGTCGGGACAGCTATGGCTACACCTTC
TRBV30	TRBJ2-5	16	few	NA	CAWTRSLKGWQETQYF	TGTGCCTGGACAAGAAGTTTGAAGGGTTGGCAAGAGACCCAGTACTTC
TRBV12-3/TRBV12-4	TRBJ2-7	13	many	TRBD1	CASSPLGQGEQYF	TGTGCCAGCAGTCCCCTCGGACAGGGGGAGCAGTACTTC
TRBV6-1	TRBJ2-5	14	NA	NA	CASSAASSQETQYF	TGTGCCAGCAGTGCTGCCAGTTCCCAAGAGACCCAGTACTTC
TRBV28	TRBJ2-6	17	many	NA	CASSLLQQGIGANVLTF	TGTGCCAGCAGTCTCCTCCAACAGGGTATAGGGGCCAACGTCCTGACTTTC
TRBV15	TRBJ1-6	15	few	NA	CATSPYKSGGSPLHF	TGTGCCACCAGCCCTTACAAATCGGGGGGTTCACCCCTCCACTTT
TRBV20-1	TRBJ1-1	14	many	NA	CSARVTGMVTEAFF	TGCAGTGCTAGAGTAACCGGAATGGTAACTGAAGCTTTCTTT
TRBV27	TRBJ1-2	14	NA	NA	CASSPQGSTYGYTF	TGTGCCAGCAGTCCCCAGGGGTCCACCTATGGCTACACCTTC
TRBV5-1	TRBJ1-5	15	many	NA	CASSQGPGGNQPQHF	TGCGCCAGCAGCCAAGGGCCGGGTGGCAATCAGCCCCAGCATTTT
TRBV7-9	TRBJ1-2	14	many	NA	CASSFEMGDYGYTF	TGTGCCAGCAGCTTTGAGATGGGAGACTATGGCTACACCTTC
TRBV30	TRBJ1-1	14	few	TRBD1	CAWSSGQQNTEAFF	TGTGCCTGGAGTTCGGGACAGCAGAACACTGAAGCTTTCTTT
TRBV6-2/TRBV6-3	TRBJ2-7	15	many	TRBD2	CASMRTGGGTYEQYF	TGTGCCAGCATGAGGACGGGGGGGGGAACCTACGAGCAGTACTTC
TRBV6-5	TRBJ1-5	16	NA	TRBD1	CASSYSSTGGHQPQHF	TGTGCCAGCAGTTACTCATCGACAGGGGGGCATCAGCCCCAGCATTTT
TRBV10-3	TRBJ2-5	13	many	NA	CAIRQGLQETQYF	TGTGCCATCCGACAGGGACTCCAAGAGACCCAGTACTTC
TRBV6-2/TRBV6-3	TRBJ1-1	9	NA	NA	CASGAEAFF	TGTGCCAGCGGGGCTGAAGCTTTCTTT
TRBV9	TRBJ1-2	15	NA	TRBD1	CASSVATGANYGYTF	TGTGCCAGCAGCGTAGCGACAGGGGCAAACTATGGCTACACCTTC
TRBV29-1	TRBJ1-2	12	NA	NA	CSAGGVGYGYTF	TGCAGCGCAGGAGGGGTCGGCTATGGCTACACCTTC
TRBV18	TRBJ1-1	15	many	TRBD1	CASSPEQGGDTEAFF	TGTGCCAGCTCACCAGAACAGGGGGGGGACACTGAAGCTTTCTTT
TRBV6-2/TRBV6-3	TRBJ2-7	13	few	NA	CASSPLQTYEQYF	TGTGCCAGCAGTCCCCTGCAGACCTACGAGCAGTACTTC
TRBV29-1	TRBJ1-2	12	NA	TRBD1	CSAGGTVVGYTF	TGCAGCGCCGGAGGGACAGTCGTTGGCTACACCTTC
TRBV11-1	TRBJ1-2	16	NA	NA	CASSPTLSQPLYGYTF	TGTGCCAGCAGCCCTACTTTGAGCCAGCCCCTCTATGGCTACACCTTC
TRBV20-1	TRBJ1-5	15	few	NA	CSAASGLSHNQPQHF	TGCAGTGCTGCCTCCGGACTCAGCCATAATCAGCCCCAGCATTTT
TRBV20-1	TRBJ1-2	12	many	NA	CSARETGYGYTF	TGCAGTGCTAGAGAGACAGGATATGGCTACACCTTC
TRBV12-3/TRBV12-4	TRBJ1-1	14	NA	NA	CASLLGQPNTEAFF	TGTGCCAGCCTCCTTGGACAGCCAAACACTGAAGCTTTCTTT
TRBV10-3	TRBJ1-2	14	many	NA	CAISEAQGDYGYTF	TGTGCCATCAGTGAGGCCCAGGGAGACTATGGCTACACCTTC
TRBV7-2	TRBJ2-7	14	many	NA	CASSKSRVSYEQYF	TGTGCCAGCAGCAAAAGCCGGGTCTCATACGAGCAGTACTTC
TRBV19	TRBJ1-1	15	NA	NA	CASTTLLRRNTEAFF	TGTGCCAGTACCACACTATTAAGACGGAACACTGAAGCTTTCTTT
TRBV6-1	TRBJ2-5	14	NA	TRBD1	CASSPGQGIETQYF	TGTGCCAGCAGCCCGGGACAGGGTATAGAGACCCAGTACTTC
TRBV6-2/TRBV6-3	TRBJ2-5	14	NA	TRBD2	CASKRDAHKETQYF	TGTGCCAGCAAGCGGGACGCCCATAAGGAGACCCAGTACTTC